This T cell receptor (beta chain) came from a study of T-cell reconstitution after alpha-beta-depleted transplantation in children listed by TCRdb under 2016. Context from the whole study: T-cell immune reconstitution after TCRalphabeta/CD19-depleted allogeneic hematopoietic cell transplantation in children was quantitatively tracked in the study by means of TCR repertoire profiling. Findings and caveats that apply to the study as a whole: Over subsequent months, a decline in hyperexpanded clone frequencies was noted, and after one year, T-cell counts and TCRbeta diversity were mostly ascribed to newly produced T cells. Apparently early alphabetaT-cell count recovery about two months after transplant reportedly relied on only several hundred rapidly expanded clones derived from non-depleted graft cells. The high TCRbeta diversity at day 60 in some patients was ascribed to recipient T cells and intrathymic progenitors that had survived conditioning.

The protocol used for the library was PCR. The data were produced on an Illumina HiSeq 2500. To normalize quantification of the TCRbeta repertoire, the TCR libraries were built with molecular barcoding that relied on unique molecular identifiers. TCRdb took the public reads, trimmed them with fastp at Q25, ran MiXCR for clone calling and kept in-frame beta chains. When rows share a CDR3 protein, they turn into one entry using the most common DNA and genes. In this sample the table shows approximately 190,000 distinct CDR3 sequences, roughly 8.3% of which occur a single time. Of the sample, under 40% is held by the ten largest clones. Its CDR3 holds 15 amino acids, cysteine through phenylalanine. CDR3 DNA only is kept here, 45 bases in frame from base 1. The germline V end is reduced by 6 bases and the J end by 7 bases; junction bases left unmatched: 7. This clonotype was detected a few times. Its antigen is not yet known. Base qualities are not at hand, and no much larger clone is one base apart.

Reading the label with the study, this specimen's treatment or condition is: allogeneic hematopoietic cell transplantation with graft depleted of TCRalphabeta T cells and CD19 B cells. TCRalphabeta/CD19-depleted allogeneic hematopoietic cell grafts were given to the transplant recipients, all of whom were children. The sequence is built from TRBV12-3 or TRBV12-4 and TRBJ1-6; 9 central bases correspond to TRBD1. This TCR was sampled from a male patient aged 2-15 years who had a stem cell transplant for acute myeloid leukemia, so the T cells may come from the graft donor. The material sequenced was PBMCs, mostly from graft donor cells, taken 360 days after TCRalphabeta/CD19-depleted stem cell transplant. At the DNA level, the sequence is TGTGCCAGCAGCGACCCAGACAGGGGGAATTCACCCCTCCACTTT. Its translation is CASSDPDRGNSPLHF.